What follows are 5 T cell receptor beta chains derived from one specimen sequenced in a study of graft-versus-host responses after intestinal transplantation. Graft tissue was processed to release intraepithelial and lamina propria lymphocytes. Assay used: immunoSEQ multiplex PCR; TCRdb lists only in-frame clones, some missing. The sample has about 4,300 clones, roughly 80% seen once. Sequencing was performed on ileum tissue, taken 9 days after transplant. These receptors were obtained from a human patient who received an intestinal transplant, so some T cells may come from the graft donor.

The chain combines TRBV5-8 with TRBJ2-5, with 7 bases matching TRBD1. CDR1 SGHTS and CDR2 YDEGEE come from the germline V gene. Trimming cost V 1 base and J 4 bases; bases outside gene matches: 4. This CDR3 is built from 14 residues. The CDR3 loop is CASSLLGQTETQYF. The CDR3 DNA reads as TGTGCCAGCAGCTTGTTGGGACAGACAGAGACCCAGTACTTC.

This clone is classed as large. The chain couples TRBV29-1 to TRBJ1-1; 8 positions agree with TRBD1. The junction had 5 bases not matched to a gene; V was cut back by 7 bases and J by 1 base. This CDR3 contains 13 residues. Germline V CDR1 and CDR2: SQVTM, ANQGSEA. CDR3 nucleotide sequence: TGCAGCGGTGGAGGGACAGGGAACACTGAAGCTTTCTTT. Its protein product is CSGGGTGNTEAFF.

The chain combines TRBV7-2 with TRBJ2-5; 9 bases are shared with TRBD1. Germline lookup yields CDR1 SGHTA and CDR2 FQGNSA. Trimming removed 3 bases from V and 5 bases from J; junction bases left unmatched: 7. This CDR3 spans 15 amino acids. The CDR3 DNA reads TGTGCCAGCAGCTTTGGGACAGGGAGGTGGGAGACCCAGTACTTC. It yields the protein CASSFGTGRWETQYF.

The V call is TRBV25-1, the J call TRBJ1-6; maybe TRBD1 (6 bases). From germline, CDR1 is MGHDK and CDR2 SYGVNS. V lost 4 bases and J 7 bases, leaving 14 bases between the germline ends. The CDR3 has 15 amino acids. The DNA of the CDR3 is TGTGCCAGCAGTGTCACCACAGGGCCCAATTCACCCCTCCACTTT. It translates to CASSVTTGPNSPLHF. Complete variable domain (other parts from reference TRBV25-1 and TRBJ1-6): EADIYQTPRYLVIGTGKKITLECSQTMGHDKMYWYQQDPGMELHLIHYSYGVNSTEKGDLSSESTVSRIRTEHFPLTLESARPSHTSQYLCASSVTTGPNSPLHFGNGTRLTVT.

The V gene is TRBV2, the J gene TRBJ2-4; D is unclear. CDR1 is SNHLY and CDR2 is FYNNEI in the germline V gene. CDR3 length: 16 residues. Trimming shortened V by 2 bases and J by 0 bases, and 11 bases separated the two germline ends. CDR3 sequence (DNA): TGTGCCAGCAGTGAAATGTTCCCAATAGCCAAAAACATTCAGTACTTC. Its translation is CASSEMFPIAKNIQYF.